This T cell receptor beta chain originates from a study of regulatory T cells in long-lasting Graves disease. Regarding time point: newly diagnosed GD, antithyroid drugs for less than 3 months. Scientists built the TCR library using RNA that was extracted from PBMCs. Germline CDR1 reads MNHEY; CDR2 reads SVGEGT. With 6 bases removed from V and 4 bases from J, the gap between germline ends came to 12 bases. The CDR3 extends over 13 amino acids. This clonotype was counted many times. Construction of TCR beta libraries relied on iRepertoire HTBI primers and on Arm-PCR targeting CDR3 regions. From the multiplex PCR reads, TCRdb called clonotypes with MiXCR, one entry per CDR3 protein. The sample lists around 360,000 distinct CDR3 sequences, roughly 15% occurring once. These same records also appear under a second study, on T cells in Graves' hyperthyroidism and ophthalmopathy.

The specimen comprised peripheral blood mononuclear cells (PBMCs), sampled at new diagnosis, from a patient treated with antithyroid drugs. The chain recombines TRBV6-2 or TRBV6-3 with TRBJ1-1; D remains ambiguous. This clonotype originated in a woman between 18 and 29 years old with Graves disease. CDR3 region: CASRPSWGTEAFF. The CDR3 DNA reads TGTGCCAGCAGACCCTCATGGGGCACTGAAGCTTTCTTT.